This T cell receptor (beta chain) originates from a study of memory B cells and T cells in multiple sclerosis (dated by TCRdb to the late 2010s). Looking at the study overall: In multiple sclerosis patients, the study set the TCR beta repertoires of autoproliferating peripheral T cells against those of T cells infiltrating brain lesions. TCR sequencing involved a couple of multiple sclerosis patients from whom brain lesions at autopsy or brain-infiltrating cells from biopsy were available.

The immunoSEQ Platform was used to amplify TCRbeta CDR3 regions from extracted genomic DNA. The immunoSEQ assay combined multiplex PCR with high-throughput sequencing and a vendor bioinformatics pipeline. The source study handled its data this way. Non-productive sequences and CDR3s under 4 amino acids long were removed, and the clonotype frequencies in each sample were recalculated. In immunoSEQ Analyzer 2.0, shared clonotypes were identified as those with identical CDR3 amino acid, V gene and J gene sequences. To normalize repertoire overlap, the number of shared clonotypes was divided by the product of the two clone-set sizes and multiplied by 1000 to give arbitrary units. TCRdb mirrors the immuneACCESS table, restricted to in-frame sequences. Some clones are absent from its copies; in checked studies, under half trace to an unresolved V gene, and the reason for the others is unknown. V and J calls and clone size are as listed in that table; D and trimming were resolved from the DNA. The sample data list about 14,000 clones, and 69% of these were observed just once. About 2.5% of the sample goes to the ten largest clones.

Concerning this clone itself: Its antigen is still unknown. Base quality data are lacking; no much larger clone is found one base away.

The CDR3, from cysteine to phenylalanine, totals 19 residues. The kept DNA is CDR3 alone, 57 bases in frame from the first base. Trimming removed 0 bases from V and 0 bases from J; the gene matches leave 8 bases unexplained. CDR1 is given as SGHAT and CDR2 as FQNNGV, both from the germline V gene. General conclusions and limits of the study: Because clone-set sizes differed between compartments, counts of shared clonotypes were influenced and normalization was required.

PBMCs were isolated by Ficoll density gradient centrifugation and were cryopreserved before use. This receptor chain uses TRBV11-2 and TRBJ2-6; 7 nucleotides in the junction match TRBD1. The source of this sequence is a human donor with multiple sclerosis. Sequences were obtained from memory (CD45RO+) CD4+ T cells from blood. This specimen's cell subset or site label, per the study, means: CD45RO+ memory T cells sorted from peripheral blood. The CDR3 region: CASSLESRGRSSGANVLTF. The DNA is TGTGCCAGCAGCTTAGAATCGAGGGGGCGGTCCTCTGGGGCCAACGTCCTGACTTTC.